This T cell receptor (beta chain) is drawn from a study of blood T cells in healthy people across ages (dated by TCRdb to 2014 to 2015). Some background on the complete study: In model experiments, template switching captured about one uniquely barcoded TCR beta cDNA molecule for every two T cells. The study measured age-related changes in TCR beta repertoire diversity using deep sequencing normalized with unique cDNA molecular identifiers. Four age groups were formed from the donors: young (average approximately 16 years), middle-aged (just under 40), aged (around 62) and long-lived (more than 75). Donors of different ages were randomly distributed across sequencing lanes to avoid experimental bias. The study analyzed two additional independent replicas of 1 million unique cDNA reads from the same blood draw for two donors, one aged 18 to 30 and one aged 80 or older.

V gives up 3 bases and J gives up 1 base, and the segment between their germline ends measures 30 bases. From its cysteine to its phenylalanine, the CDR3 spans 21 amino acids. CDR3 DNA is the only sequence kept; it has 63 bases, read in frame from the first base. Reading the germline V gene (reference sequence) gives CDR1 SGHAT and CDR2 FQDESV. This clonotype was seen a handful of times. Its antigen is currently not known. No clone much larger than this one lies a single base away; base qualities are absent. What the authors observed across the whole study: Because donor CMV infection status was unknown, age-related changes in expanded clonotypes were potentially confounded. The percentage of naive T cells measured by flow cytometry correlated strongly with observed TCR beta diversity. Estimates of total diversity based on one million sequenced T cells were considered lower bounds and underestimates. Compared with the aged group, the long-lived group had more naive CD4+ T cells, fewer expanded clones and increased TCR diversity, suggesting age selection. Observed TCR beta diversity per million T cells fell roughly linearly with age, and a significant reduction was already apparent by age roughly 40. Because profiling used bulk unsorted PBMCs, naive and antigen-experienced compartments could not be compared conclusively.

The donors were 40 or so Caucasian individuals from Russia, aged roughly 6 to 100 years, who were systemically healthy. Each donor gave ten milliliters of peripheral blood, collected into EDTA-treated Vacutainer tubes. Ficoll-Paque density-gradient centrifugation was used to isolate PBMCs, with at least 7 million per sample. Total RNA, at least 5.5 micrograms per sample, was extracted from PBMCs with Trizol reagent. For every donor, an aliquot of PBMCs went through flow cytometry to measure the percentages of naive CD45RAhigh/CD27high T cells. To prepare the library, 5' RACE was applied. The sequencer listed for this sample is Illumina HiSeq 2500. A second PCR of about 6 to 12 cycles was run with a J-beta primer mix and a sample-barcoded 5' primer. A template-switch 5' adaptor carrying 12 random nucleotides introduced a unique molecular identifier onto each TCR beta cDNA molecule. At least 2.5 million CDR3-containing paired-end reads were obtained from each sample. First-strand cDNA was synthesized from all RNA with the Mint cDNA synthesis kit, primed by a TRBC-specific oligonucleotide. After uracil-DNA glycosylase treatment, a first 18-cycle PCR used universal primers M1SS and BC2_uni_R on all cDNA. Concerning the study's data processing: For normalization, 1 million high-quality reads, each with a distinct molecular identifier, were randomly selected from each sample. Instead of being binned into consensus sequences, reads with shared molecular identifiers were discarded. MiTCR, with a Q25 quality threshold and the strictest error-elimination algorithm, was used for CDR3 identification, clonotype clustering and error correction. A nonparametric unseen species model with Euler transformation was used to estimate a lower bound on total TCR beta diversity. Using fastp at Q25 and MiXCR, TCRdb reprocessed the public reads and kept productive beta chains. Each CDR3 protein gets just one entry, which takes the most common genes and DNA from the rows behind it. These V and J calls rely on TCRdb rather than the paper's analysis. Counted in this sample were about 1.8 million distinct CDR3 sequences; roughly 50% of them appeared once. Together, the top ten hold approximately 2.1% of the sample.

The sequencing sample was made of blood. The origin of this receptor is a woman in her 40s in good health. This receptor chain uses TRBV11-1 and TRBJ1-2; no D gene is confidently identified. Here the CDR3 is given as CASSFMTLKGTKGRNNYGYTF. The nucleotides are TGTGCCAGCAGCTTCATGACATTAAAAGGTACCAAAGGACGGAATAACTATGGCTACACCTTC.